The TCR beta chain under discussion was sequenced for a study of cytomegalovirus exposure and HLA in healthy donors. General study results and limits: Cytomegalovirus association was listed for about 180 TCR beta chains. Using the classifier, cytomegalovirus status was reportedly diagnosed with high specificity and sensitivity.

With respect to this clone: Its matching antigen is unknown.

Some clones are missing from TCRdb's copy, which holds only in-frame ones; the method was immunoSEQ multiplex PCR. The data contain 120,000 to 150,000 clones, 80% to 90% of them singletons. The CDR3 contains 15 residues. Germline lookup yields CDR1 SEHNR and CDR2 FQNEAQ (reference sequence). J gave up 5 bases and V 6 bases, and 13 bases lay outside the gene matches. This receptor was taken from a woman aged 18-29 years in good health and CMV-seropositive. The chain couples TRBV7-9 to TRBJ2-7, with TRBD1 matching 7 bases. Sequenced material: PBMCs. This CDR3 reads CASSFQFQDRNEQYF. In nucleotides, the CDR3 is TGTGCCAGCAGTTTTCAATTCCAGGACAGGAACGAGCAGTACTTC.